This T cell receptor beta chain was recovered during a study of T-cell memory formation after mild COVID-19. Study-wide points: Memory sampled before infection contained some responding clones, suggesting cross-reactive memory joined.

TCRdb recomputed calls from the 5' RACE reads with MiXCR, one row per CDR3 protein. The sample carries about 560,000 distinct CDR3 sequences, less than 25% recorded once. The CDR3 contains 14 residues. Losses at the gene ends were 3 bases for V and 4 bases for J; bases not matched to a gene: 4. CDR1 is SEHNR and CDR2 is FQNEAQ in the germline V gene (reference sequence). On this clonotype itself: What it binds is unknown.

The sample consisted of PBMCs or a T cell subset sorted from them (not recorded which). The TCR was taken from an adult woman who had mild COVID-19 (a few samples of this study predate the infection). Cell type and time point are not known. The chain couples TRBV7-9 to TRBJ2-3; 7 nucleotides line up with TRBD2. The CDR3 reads CASSFTSAADTQYF. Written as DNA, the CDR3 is TGTGCCAGCAGCTTTACTAGCGCAGCAGATACGCAGTATTTT.